The sequence of this TCR beta chain was determined in a study of blood T cell repertoires in COVID-19. As for the study in general: From T cells, B-cell-depleted T cells, or PBMCs came the material, which was cDNA or gDNA.

The CDR3 is 11 amino acids. Germline loops: CDR1 SGHRS, CDR2 YFSETQ. Trimming shortened V by 5 bases and J by 8 bases, and 10 bases separated the two germline ends. Per the original data handling: Reference gene primer amplification gave nucleated cell count estimates. Data came from immunoSEQ multiplex PCR; TCRdb stores just in-frame clones and leaves some out. That table furnishes V, J and clone size, whereas the DNA furnished D and trimming. The table has some 110,000 clones, roughly 80% seen once. The sequencing input was peripheral blood. The sequence derives from a man between 65 and 80 years old with acute or convalescent COVID-19. This chain connects TRBV5-1 to TRBJ1-2; no firm D call. CDR3 residues: CASSDGWGYTF. Here the CDR3 DNA reads TGCGCCAGCAGTGACGGGTGGGGCTACACCTTC. Full variable domain (rest looked up from reference TRBV5-1 and TRBJ1-2): KAGVTQTPRYLIKTRGQQVTLSCSPISGHRSVSWYQQTPGQGLQFLFEYFSETQRNKGNFPGRFSGRQFSNSRSEMNVSTLELGDSALYLCASSDGWGYTFGSGTRLTVV.